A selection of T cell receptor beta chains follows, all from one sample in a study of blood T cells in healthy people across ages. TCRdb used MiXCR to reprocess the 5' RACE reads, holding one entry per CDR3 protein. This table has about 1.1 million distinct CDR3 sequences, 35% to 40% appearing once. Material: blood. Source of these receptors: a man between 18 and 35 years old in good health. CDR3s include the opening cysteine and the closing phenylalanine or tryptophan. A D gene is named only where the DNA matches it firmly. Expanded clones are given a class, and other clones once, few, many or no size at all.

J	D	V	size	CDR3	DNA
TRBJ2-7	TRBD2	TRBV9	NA	CASSVSGGAPNEQYF	TGTGCCAGCAGCGTTAGCGGGGGGGCCCCCAATGAGCAGTACTTC
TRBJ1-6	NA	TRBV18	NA	CASTTTGLGNSPLHF	TGTGCCAGCACAACTACCGGGCTCGGTAATTCACCCCTCCACTTT
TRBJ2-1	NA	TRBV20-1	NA	CSARDRISGRRLRNEQFF	TGCAGTGCTAGAGATAGGATATCGGGACGCAGACTAAGGAATGAGCAGTTCTTC
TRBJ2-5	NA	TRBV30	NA	CAWSSGRTNNERYF	TGTGCCTGGAGCTCCGGGAGAACAAACAATGAGCGGTACTTC
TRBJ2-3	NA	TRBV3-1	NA	CASSQIVAATDTQYF	TGTGCCAGCAGCCAGATTGTGGCGGCCACAGATACGCAGTATTTT
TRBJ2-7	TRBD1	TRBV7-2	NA	CASSLTGQGIYEQYF	TGTGCCAGCAGCTTAACAGGACAGGGGATCTACGAGCAGTACTTC
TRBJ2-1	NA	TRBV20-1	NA	CSASLNYNEQFF	TGCAGTGCTAGTTTAAACTACAATGAGCAGTTCTTC
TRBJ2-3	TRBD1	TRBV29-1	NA	CSADGTASTDMQYF	TGCAGCGCCGACGGGACAGCAAGCACAGATATGCAGTATTTT
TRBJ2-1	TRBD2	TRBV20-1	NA	CSASGLAGASGCNEQFF	TGCAGTGCTAGTGGGCTAGCGGGGGCCTCCGGCTGCAATGAGCAGTTCTTC
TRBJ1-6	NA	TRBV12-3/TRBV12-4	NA	CASSPTEFGAYNSPLHF	TGTGCCAGCAGCCCGACTGAGTTCGGAGCCTATAATTCACCCCTCCACTTT
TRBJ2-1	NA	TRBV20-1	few	CSARGGFNEQFF	TGCAGTGCTAGAGGGGGGTTTAATGAGCAGTTCTTC
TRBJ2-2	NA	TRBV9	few	CASSLRTQTTGELFF	TGTGCCAGCAGCTTACGGACCCAAACAACCGGGGAGCTGTTTTTT
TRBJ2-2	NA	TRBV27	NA	CASSFRSYTGELFF	TGTGCCAGCAGTTTCAGGAGCTACACCGGGGAGCTGTTTTTT
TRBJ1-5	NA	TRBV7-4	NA	CASSSKPPPWSNQPQHF	TGTGCCAGCAGCTCTAAGCCGCCCCCTTGGAGCAATCAGCCCCAGCATTTT
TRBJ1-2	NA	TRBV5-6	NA	CASSSRRDTRLNYGYTF	TGTGCCAGCAGTTCTCGTCGGGACACCCGACTCAACTATGGCTACACCTTC
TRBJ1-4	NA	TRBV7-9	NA	CASSLEGGREKLFF	TGTGCCAGCAGCTTAGAGGGAGGGCGTGAAAAACTGTTTTTT
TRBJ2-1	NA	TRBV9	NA	CASSVGGHTNEQFF	TGTGCCAGCAGCGTAGGGGGACATACTAATGAGCAGTTCTTC
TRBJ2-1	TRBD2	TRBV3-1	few	CASSPETSGGSSYNEQFF	TGTGCCAGCAGCCCCGAGACTAGCGGGGGGAGCTCCTACAATGAGCAGTTCTTC
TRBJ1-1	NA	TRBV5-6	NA	CASSFLWAGLGGENTEAFF	TGTGCCAGCAGCTTTTTGTGGGCTGGTTTGGGGGGGGAAAACACTGAAGCTTTCTTT
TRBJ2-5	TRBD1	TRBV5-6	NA	CASSLGVTGTSYGQYF	TGTGCTAGCAGCTTGGGGGTGACAGGGACATCCTACGGGCAGTACTTC
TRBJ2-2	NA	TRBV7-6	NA	CASSTGGVNTGELFF	TGTGCCAGCAGCACAGGGGGGGTAAACACCGGGGAGCTGTTTTTT
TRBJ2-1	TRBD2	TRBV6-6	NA	CASSYSKPSGYYNEQFF	TGTGCCAGCAGTTACTCGAAGCCTAGCGGATACTACAATGAGCAGTTCTTC